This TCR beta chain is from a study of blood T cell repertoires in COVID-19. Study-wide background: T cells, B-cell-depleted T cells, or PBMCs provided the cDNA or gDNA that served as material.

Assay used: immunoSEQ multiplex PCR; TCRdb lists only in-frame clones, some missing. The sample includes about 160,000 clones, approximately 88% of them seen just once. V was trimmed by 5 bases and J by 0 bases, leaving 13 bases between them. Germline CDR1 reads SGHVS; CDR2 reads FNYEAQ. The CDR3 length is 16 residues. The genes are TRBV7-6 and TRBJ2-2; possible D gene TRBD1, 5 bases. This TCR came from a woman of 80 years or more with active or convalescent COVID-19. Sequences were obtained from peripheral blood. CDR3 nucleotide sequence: TGTGCCAGCAGCCCTTGGGGCAGGCCGAACACCGGGGAGCTGTTTTTT. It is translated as CASSPWGRPNTGELFF. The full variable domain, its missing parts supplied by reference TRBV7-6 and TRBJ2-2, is GAGVSQSPRYKVTKRGQDVALRCDPISGHVSLYWYRQALGQGPEFLTYFNYEAQQDKSGLPNDRFSAERPEGSISTLTIQRTEQRDSAMYRCASSPWGRPNTGELFFGEGSRLTVL.